This is a list of T cell receptor beta chains from one sample in a study of beta chain features in type 1 diabetes. Sequenced by immunoSEQ multiplex PCR; TCRdb stores in-frame clones only, minus some. This table holds 150,000 to 200,000 clones, 6.5% to 10% found once. The sample was central memory CD4+ T cells from blood. Every receptor here comes from a woman younger than 35 with type 1 diabetes. CDR3s include the opening cysteine and the closing phenylalanine or tryptophan. Each record gives: clone size, J gene, D gene, V gene, CDR3 protein, CDR3 DNA. A D gene is named only where the DNA matches it firmly. Expanded clones get a size class; other rows say once, few or many, or leave the size out.

size: NA
J: TRBJ2-3
D: TRBD2
V: TRBV27
CDR3: CASPRASGPTDTQYF
DNA: TGTGCCAGTCCCCGGGCTAGCGGTCCCACAGATACGCAGTATTTT

size: NA
J: TRBJ2-7
D: TRBD2
V: TRBV2
CDR3: CASGRSGRGYEQYF
DNA: TGTGCCAGCGGGCGTAGCGGGAGGGGCTACGAGCAGTACTTC

size: medium-sized
J: TRBJ1-1
D: TRBD1
V: TRBV29-1
CDR3: CSATPTGGNTEAFF
DNA: TGCAGCGCTACCCCTACAGGGGGGAACACTGAAGCTTTCTTT

size: few
J: TRBJ2-3
D: NA
V: TRBV11-3
CDR3: CASSPELFRKYF
DNA: TGTGCCAGCAGCCCGGAGCTATTTAGGAAGTATTTT

size: NA
J: TRBJ2-2
D: TRBD2
V: TRBV7-2
CDR3: CASSILGGLKTGELFF
DNA: TGTGCCAGCAGCATTTTGGGGGGGTTAAAGACCGGGGAGCTGTTTTTT

size: NA
J: TRBJ2-7
D: TRBD1
V: TRBV6-6
CDR3: CASKGQGFYEQYF
DNA: TGTGCCAGCAAGGGACAGGGCTTCTACGAGCAGTACTTC

size: few
J: TRBJ2-2
D: NA
V: TRBV10-3
CDR3: CAIRDLQGLATGELFF
DNA: TGTGCCATCAGGGACCTACAGGGTTTAGCCACCGGGGAGCTGTTTTTT

size: NA
J: TRBJ1-1
D: TRBD1
V: TRBV29-1
CDR3: CSILRGTTEAFF
DNA: TGCAGCATACTCAGGGGGACCACTGAAGCTTTCTTT

size: NA
J: TRBJ2-7
D: NA
V: TRBV19
CDR3: CATGGRGSYEQYF
DNA: TGTGCCACCGGGGGGCGCGGCTCCTACGAGCAGTACTTC

size: NA
J: TRBJ2-2
D: NA
V: TRBV27
CDR3: CASSFRRGTGELFF
DNA: TGTGCCAGCAGTTTCAGAAGGGGTACCGGGGAGCTGTTTTTT